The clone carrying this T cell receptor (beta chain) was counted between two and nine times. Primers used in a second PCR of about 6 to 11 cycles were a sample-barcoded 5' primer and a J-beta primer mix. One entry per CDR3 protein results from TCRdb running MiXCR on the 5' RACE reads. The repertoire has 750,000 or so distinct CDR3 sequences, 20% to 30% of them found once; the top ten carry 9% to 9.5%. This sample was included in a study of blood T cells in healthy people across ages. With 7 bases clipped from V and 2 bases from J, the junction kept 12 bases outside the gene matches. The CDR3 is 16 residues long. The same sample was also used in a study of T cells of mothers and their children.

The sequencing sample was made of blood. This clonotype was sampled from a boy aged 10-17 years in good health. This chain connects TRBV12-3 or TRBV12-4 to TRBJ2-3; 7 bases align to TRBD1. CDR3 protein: CASIPRHRGNTDTQYF. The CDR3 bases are TGTGCCAGCATCCCTCGCCACAGGGGCAACACAGATACGCAGTATTTT.